The rows below give T cell receptor beta chains drawn from one sample of a study of blood T cell repertoires in COVID-19. TCRdb's table, derived via immunoSEQ multiplex PCR, lists solely in-frame clones and lacks some. The sample gives 150,000 or so clones, about 93% of which show up once; about 4.5% is in the top ten. The source material was peripheral blood. Receptors were obtained from a woman in her 50s with acute or convalescent COVID-19. CDR3s include the opening cysteine and the closing phenylalanine or tryptophan. D genes are given only for firm matches. For some rows the clone size is stated as once, few or many, or as a class when expanded; others skip it.

clone_size: -
j_call: TRBJ1-3
v_call: TRBV2
cdr3_length: 16
d_call: -
cdr3_aa: CASSEVPSSSGNTIYF
cdr3_nt: TGTGCCAGCAGTGAAGTCCCGTCCTCCTCTGGAAACACCATATATTTT

clone_size: -
j_call: TRBJ2-2
v_call: TRBV4-1
cdr3_length: 15
d_call: TRBD1
cdr3_aa: CATSSPGQGSGELFF
cdr3_nt: TGCGCCACCAGTAGTCCGGGACAGGGGTCCGGGGAGCTGTTTTTT

clone_size: once
j_call: TRBJ1-3
v_call: TRBV7-9
cdr3_length: 15
d_call: TRBD1
cdr3_aa: CASSPIRGLGNTIYF
cdr3_nt: TGTGCCAGCAGCCCCATCAGGGGGCTGGGAAACACCATATATTTT

clone_size: -
j_call: TRBJ2-7
v_call: TRBV3-1/TRBV3-2
cdr3_length: 15
d_call: -
cdr3_aa: CASSHYKNPPYEQYF
cdr3_nt: TGTGCCAGCAGCCACTATAAGAACCCGCCCTACGAGCAGTACTTC

clone_size: -
j_call: TRBJ1-2
v_call: TRBV3-1/TRBV3-2
cdr3_length: 14
d_call: TRBD1
cdr3_aa: CASSQSTGYSGYTF
cdr3_nt: TGTGCCAGCAGCCAATCGACAGGGTATAGCGGCTACACCTTC

clone_size: -
j_call: TRBJ2-2
v_call: TRBV3-1/TRBV3-2
cdr3_length: 16
d_call: TRBD2
cdr3_aa: CASSQEVGGPKGELFF
cdr3_nt: TGTGCCAGCAGCCAAGAGGTGGGAGGGCCAAAGGGGGAGCTGTTTTTT

clone_size: -
j_call: TRBJ1-2
v_call: TRBV19
cdr3_length: 14
d_call: TRBD1
cdr3_aa: CASRPPTGIGGYTF
cdr3_nt: TGTGCCAGTAGACCTCCGACAGGGATTGGTGGCTACACCTTC

clone_size: once
j_call: TRBJ1-1
v_call: TRBV7-6
cdr3_length: 15
d_call: -
cdr3_aa: CASSLVGGMNTEAFF
cdr3_nt: TGTGCCAGCAGCTTAGTTGGGGGGATGAACACTGAAGCTTTCTTT

clone_size: -
j_call: TRBJ1-5
v_call: TRBV3-1/TRBV3-2
cdr3_length: 17
d_call: -
cdr3_aa: CASSQDRGLTGNQPQHF
cdr3_nt: TGTGCCAGCAGCCAAGATCGGGGTCTTACGGGCAATCAGCCCCAGCATTTT

clone_size: once
j_call: TRBJ2-7
v_call: TRBV30
cdr3_length: 12
d_call: -
cdr3_aa: CAWSPQGWEQYF
cdr3_nt: TGTGCCTGGAGTCCCCAGGGGTGGGAGCAGTACTTC

clone_size: -
j_call: TRBJ2-7
v_call: TRBV6-5
cdr3_length: 16
d_call: -
cdr3_aa: CASSYSWAGANYEQYF
cdr3_nt: TGTGCCAGCAGTTACTCGTGGGCGGGGGCTAATTACGAGCAGTACTTC

clone_size: -
j_call: TRBJ1-1
v_call: TRBV9
cdr3_length: 15
d_call: -
cdr3_aa: CASSVAAERGTEAFF
cdr3_nt: TGTGCCAGCAGCGTAGCTGCAGAGAGGGGGACTGAAGCTTTCTTT

clone_size: -
j_call: TRBJ1-1
v_call: TRBV30
cdr3_length: 12
d_call: -
cdr3_aa: CAWNRGNTEAFF
cdr3_nt: TGTGCCTGGAACCGAGGGAACACTGAAGCTTTCTTT

clone_size: -
j_call: TRBJ1-2
v_call: TRBV15
cdr3_length: 14
d_call: -
cdr3_aa: CATSREDLNYGYTF
cdr3_nt: TGTGCCACCAGCAGAGAAGACTTAAACTATGGCTACACCTTC

clone_size: once
j_call: TRBJ2-2
v_call: TRBV29-1
cdr3_length: 15
d_call: TRBD2
cdr3_aa: CSVEVGRGSTGELFF
cdr3_nt: TGCAGCGTTGAGGTGGGGAGGGGCAGCACCGGGGAGCTGTTTTTT

clone_size: -
j_call: TRBJ1-3
v_call: TRBV10-3
cdr3_length: 15
d_call: -
cdr3_aa: CAISETDSSGNTIYF
cdr3_nt: TGTGCCATCAGTGAGACGGACAGCTCTGGAAACACCATATATTTT

clone_size: -
j_call: TRBJ2-3
v_call: TRBV6-5
cdr3_length: 14
d_call: -
cdr3_aa: CASTEGGGTDTQYF
cdr3_nt: TGTGCCAGCACCGAAGGGGGTGGCACAGATACGCAGTATTTT

clone_size: -
j_call: TRBJ1-1
v_call: TRBV18
cdr3_length: 13
d_call: -
cdr3_aa: CASSPYDSTEAFF
cdr3_nt: TGTGCCAGCTCACCGTACGACTCCACTGAAGCTTTCTTT

clone_size: -
j_call: TRBJ2-7
v_call: TRBV11-2
cdr3_length: 13
d_call: -
cdr3_aa: CASTRGSSYEQYF
cdr3_nt: TGTGCCAGCACCCGGGGGAGCTCCTACGAGCAGTACTTC

clone_size: -
j_call: TRBJ2-7
v_call: TRBV27
cdr3_length: 13
d_call: TRBD2
cdr3_aa: CASSFLTSHEQYF
cdr3_nt: TGTGCCAGCAGTTTCCTGACTAGCCACGAGCAGTACTTC

clone_size: -
j_call: TRBJ2-7
v_call: TRBV6-5
cdr3_length: 12
d_call: TRBD1
cdr3_aa: CASSRDRAEQYF
cdr3_nt: TGTGCCAGCAGTAGAGACAGGGCCGAGCAGTACTTC

clone_size: -
j_call: TRBJ2-2
v_call: TRBV7-2
cdr3_length: 13
d_call: -
cdr3_aa: CASSPRESGELFF
cdr3_nt: TGTGCCAGCAGCCCGCGGGAATCCGGGGAGCTGTTTTTT

clone_size: -
j_call: TRBJ1-2
v_call: TRBV5-6
cdr3_length: 15
d_call: TRBD1
cdr3_aa: CASNLRDRGLWGYTF
cdr3_nt: TGTGCCAGCAACCTCCGGGACAGGGGGCTTTGGGGCTACACCTTC

clone_size: -
j_call: TRBJ2-5
v_call: TRBV5-1
cdr3_length: 12
d_call: -
cdr3_aa: CASRGLQETQYF
cdr3_nt: TGCGCCAGCCGCGGGCTCCAAGAGACCCAGTACTTC

clone_size: -
j_call: TRBJ1-6
v_call: TRBV7-2
cdr3_length: 15
d_call: TRBD1
cdr3_aa: CASSLTRDSNSPLHF
cdr3_nt: TGTGCCAGCAGCTTGACCCGGGACAGTAATTCACCCCTCCACTTT

clone_size: -
j_call: TRBJ1-1
v_call: TRBV9
cdr3_length: 15
d_call: -
cdr3_aa: CASSVGPGLNTEAFF
cdr3_nt: TGTGCCAGCAGCGTAGGCCCAGGGCTGAACACTGAAGCTTTCTTT

clone_size: -
j_call: TRBJ2-7
v_call: TRBV18
cdr3_length: 14
d_call: -
cdr3_aa: CASSPSTETYEQYF
cdr3_nt: TGTGCCAGCTCACCATCGACGGAGACCTACGAGCAGTACTTC

clone_size: -
j_call: TRBJ1-5
v_call: TRBV19
cdr3_length: 13
d_call: -
cdr3_aa: CASKGAGDQPQHF
cdr3_nt: TGTGCCAGTAAGGGTGCAGGGGACCAGCCCCAGCATTTT

clone_size: -
j_call: TRBJ2-7
v_call: TRBV7-9
cdr3_length: 14
d_call: TRBD2
cdr3_aa: CASSASGNSYEQYF
cdr3_nt: TGTGCCAGCAGCGCTAGCGGCAACTCCTACGAGCAGTACTTC

clone_size: -
j_call: TRBJ1-2
v_call: TRBV3-1/TRBV3-2
cdr3_length: 15
d_call: -
cdr3_aa: CASSPISAGVIVYTF
cdr3_nt: TGTGCCAGCAGCCCTATCTCGGCAGGGGTTATTGTCTACACCTTC

clone_size: -
j_call: TRBJ2-1
v_call: TRBV19
cdr3_length: 14
d_call: -
cdr3_aa: CASTISGAYNEQFF
cdr3_nt: TGTGCCAGCACTATCTCGGGGGCCTACAATGAGCAGTTCTTC

clone_size: -
j_call: TRBJ1-2
v_call: TRBV2
cdr3_length: 14
d_call: TRBD1
cdr3_aa: CASTVGRGLFGYTF
cdr3_nt: TGTGCCAGCACCGTGGGCAGGGGGCTTTTCGGCTACACCTTC

clone_size: -
j_call: TRBJ1-4
v_call: TRBV6-5
cdr3_length: 16
d_call: -
cdr3_aa: CASSYQSGRSNEKLFF
cdr3_nt: TGTGCCAGCAGTTACCAGAGCGGAAGGTCTAATGAAAAACTGTTTTTT

clone_size: -
j_call: TRBJ2-7
v_call: TRBV28
cdr3_length: 16
d_call: -
cdr3_aa: CASQSLQGNYSYEQYF
cdr3_nt: TGTGCCAGCCAGAGTCTACAGGGAAATTACTCCTACGAGCAGTACTTC

clone_size: -
j_call: TRBJ1-2
v_call: TRBV10-3
cdr3_length: 17
d_call: -
cdr3_aa: CAITPGDRGKEGYGYTF
cdr3_nt: TGTGCCATCACTCCGGGGGACCGCGGAAAAGAGGGGTATGGCTACACCTTC

clone_size: -
j_call: TRBJ2-7
v_call: TRBV4-3
cdr3_length: 16
d_call: -
cdr3_aa: CASSQEPGRERPEQYF
cdr3_nt: TGCGCCAGCAGCCAAGAACCAGGTCGAGAACGCCCCGAGCAGTACTTC

clone_size: -
j_call: TRBJ2-5
v_call: TRBV19
cdr3_length: 13
d_call: -
cdr3_aa: CASRAVGEETQYF
cdr3_nt: TGTGCCAGTCGAGCGGTGGGTGAAGAGACCCAGTACTTC

clone_size: -
j_call: TRBJ1-6
v_call: TRBV2
cdr3_length: 14
d_call: -
cdr3_aa: CASSVDSFSRPLHF
cdr3_nt: TGTGCCAGCAGCGTCGACAGCTTCTCTAGACCCCTCCACTTT

clone_size: -
j_call: TRBJ2-4
v_call: TRBV28
cdr3_length: 16
d_call: -
cdr3_aa: CASSLRSLRAKNIQYF
cdr3_nt: TGTGCCAGCAGCTTGCGTTCATTACGAGCCAAAAACATTCAGTACTTC

clone_size: -
j_call: TRBJ1-2
v_call: TRBV28
cdr3_length: 13
d_call: TRBD1
cdr3_aa: CASTEQGSYGYTF
cdr3_nt: TGTGCCAGCACCGAACAGGGGAGCTATGGCTACACCTTC

clone_size: -
j_call: TRBJ1-4
v_call: TRBV19
cdr3_length: 16
d_call: -
cdr3_aa: CASINSGPGGNEKLFF
cdr3_nt: TGTGCCTCAATCAATAGTGGACCTGGGGGGAATGAAAAACTGTTTTTT

clone_size: -
j_call: TRBJ2-7
v_call: TRBV5-4
cdr3_length: 14
d_call: TRBD1
cdr3_aa: CASSLSTGTYEQYF
cdr3_nt: TGTGCCAGCAGCTTATCGACAGGGACCTACGAGCAGTACTTC

clone_size: -
j_call: TRBJ2-7
v_call: TRBV5-4
cdr3_length: 15
d_call: TRBD2
cdr3_aa: CASSPSGGLSYEQYF
cdr3_nt: TGTGCCAGCAGCCCTAGCGGGGGACTCTCCTACGAGCAGTACTTC

clone_size: once
j_call: TRBJ1-2
v_call: TRBV11-2
cdr3_length: 14
d_call: -
cdr3_aa: CASSLGQNNYGYTF
cdr3_nt: TGTGCCAGCAGCCTAGGACAGAATAACTATGGCTACACCTTC

clone_size: -
j_call: TRBJ1-4
v_call: TRBV10-3
cdr3_length: 12
d_call: -
cdr3_aa: CAISDPGRRLFF
cdr3_nt: TGTGCCATCAGTGATCCTGGTCGGAGACTGTTTTTT

clone_size: -
j_call: TRBJ2-5
v_call: TRBV7-3
cdr3_length: 16
d_call: -
cdr3_aa: CASSPGLITSEETQYF
cdr3_nt: TGTGCCAGCAGCCCCGGTTTGATAACCAGCGAGGAGACCCAGTACTTC

clone_size: -
j_call: TRBJ1-5
v_call: TRBV7-9
cdr3_length: 14
d_call: TRBD1
cdr3_aa: CASSSGTGAQPQHF
cdr3_nt: TGTGCCAGCAGCTCCGGGACAGGGGCTCAGCCCCAGCATTTT

clone_size: -
j_call: TRBJ1-5
v_call: TRBV2
cdr3_length: 17
d_call: -
cdr3_aa: CASYPRAGIRLHQPQHF
cdr3_nt: TGTGCCAGCTACCCCCGGGCCGGGATCCGGTTGCATCAGCCCCAGCATTTT

clone_size: -
j_call: TRBJ2-1
v_call: TRBV7-2
cdr3_length: 15
d_call: -
cdr3_aa: CASSLAWAGAGEQFF
cdr3_nt: TGTGCCAGCAGCTTAGCGTGGGCTGGGGCAGGTGAGCAGTTCTTC

clone_size: -
j_call: TRBJ1-1
v_call: TRBV30
cdr3_length: 13
d_call: TRBD1
cdr3_aa: CACRDRGWPEAFF
cdr3_nt: TGTGCCTGCCGGGACAGGGGGTGGCCTGAAGCTTTCTTT

clone_size: -
j_call: TRBJ2-7
v_call: TRBV29-1
cdr3_length: 16
d_call: TRBD2
cdr3_aa: CSVDGIWGLAGDEQYF
cdr3_nt: TGCAGCGTTGACGGGATCTGGGGACTAGCAGGAGATGAGCAGTACTTC

clone_size: -
j_call: TRBJ1-2
v_call: TRBV7-9
cdr3_length: 16
d_call: -
cdr3_aa: CASSRDLNRVGYGYTF
cdr3_nt: TGTGCCAGCAGCCGCGACCTAAACAGGGTTGGCTATGGCTACACCTTC

clone_size: -
j_call: TRBJ2-5
v_call: TRBV5-8
cdr3_length: 8
d_call: -
cdr3_aa: CASSFSHF
cdr3_nt: TGTGCCAGCAGCTTCTCTCACTTC

clone_size: -
j_call: TRBJ1-2
v_call: TRBV28
cdr3_length: 15
d_call: -
cdr3_aa: CASSLVAGAVYGYTF
cdr3_nt: TGTGCCAGCAGTTTAGTGGCAGGGGCGGTCTATGGCTACACCTTC

clone_size: -
j_call: TRBJ2-7
v_call: TRBV11-2
cdr3_length: 19
d_call: -
cdr3_aa: CASSFWEVTQGQRTYEQYF
cdr3_nt: TGTGCCAGCAGCTTTTGGGAAGTGACCCAGGGCCAGCGTACCTACGAGCAGTACTTC

clone_size: -
j_call: TRBJ2-1
v_call: TRBV18
cdr3_length: 13
d_call: TRBD1
cdr3_aa: CASSPRQGEEQFF
cdr3_nt: TGTGCCAGCTCACCGAGACAGGGAGAGGAGCAGTTCTTC